This T cell receptor (beta chain) was identified in a study of cytomegalovirus exposure and HLA in healthy donors. This PCR relied on a set of 60 Vbeta primers and 13 Jbeta primers. Assay used: immunoSEQ multiplex PCR; TCRdb lists only in-frame clones, some missing. The table lists about 210,000 clones, roughly four fifths of them singletons. Trimming pared 2 bases from V and 1 base from J, leaving 20 bases between. This CDR3 has 18 amino acids. Germline assignment: CDR1 SGDLS and CDR2 YYNGEE. Material for sequencing was PBMCs. V and J are TRBV9 and TRBJ2-3, with D perhaps TRBD2 (6 bases). The TCR originated in a woman aged 45-60 years in good health and CMV-seropositive. In DNA form, the CDR3 reads TGTGCCAGCAGCGTCCCACTGGGAGGCGGGGTTGGCACAGATACGCAGTATTTT. Translation: CASSVPLGGGVGTDTQYF.